Here is one TCR beta chain with its context. Its specificity is unknown. This sample is part of a study of T cell repertoires in cytomegalovirus infection. Study context: Public signatures in TCR beta pointed to CMV infection and matching HLA type. Regarding the study as a whole: Dominating the ex vivo response were TCR beta clonotypes that were CMV-specific and HLA-C-restricted. Identification of carriers of CMV plus the relevant HLA was performed using cumulative public TCR beta family frequency.

Germline assignment: CDR1 LGHDT and CDR2 YNNKEL (reference sequence). The length of the CDR3 is 14 residues. V was clipped by 1 base and J by 7 bases; unmatched bases: 5. TCRdb fed the reads into MiXCR, producing one record per CDR3 protein. Of approximately 500,000 distinct CDR3 sequences in the sample, around 11% were seen once. The sequence was collected from a human donor in good health (CMV status not recorded). Some clones in this sample may be carry-over from other donors' samples. V usage is TRBV3-1 and J usage is TRBJ1-2; 8 nucleotides agree with TRBD1. Material: PBMCs. CDR3 amino acids: CASSQASGGVGYTF. Here the CDR3 DNA reads TGTGCCAGCAGCCAAGCTTCAGGGGGCGTTGGCTACACCTTC.